The rows below give T cell receptor beta chains drawn from one sample of a study of PD-L1 blockade in urothelial cancer. Method: immunoSEQ multiplex PCR; TCRdb's copy keeps in-frame clones and lacks some. Of 120,000 or so clones in the sample, roughly 83% were seen once. The specimen was PBMCs, collected around atezolizumab (anti-PD-L1) treatment. These receptors originate from a man aged 45-60 years with urothelial cancer. The CDR3 runs from the conserved cysteine through the conserved F or W. The D gene is left open where the match is weak. Size is stated for part of the rows, as once, few or many counts, or as a class when the clone is expanded.

V gene	J gene	D gene	clone size	CDR3 length	CDR3 protein
TRBV28	TRBJ2-7	.	.	15	CATLLGGGTDYEQYF
TRBV7-8	TRBJ1-1	.	few	13	CASSLGVRVTAFF
TRBV13	TRBJ1-1	.	.	12	CASSLTGREAFF
TRBV15	TRBJ2-1	.	.	14	CATSPQGRYNEQFF
TRBV28	TRBJ1-6	TRBD1	.	15	CASSGWYRGPASLHF
TRBV5-5	TRBJ2-3	TRBD2	once	15	CASSRLAGRTDTQYF
TRBV5-1	TRBJ2-5	TRBD1	.	17	CASSFGTGAGGRETQYF
TRBV5-8	TRBJ1-5	.	.	14	CASSGWGLDQPQHF
TRBV7-2	TRBJ2-3	.	.	15	CASSLFYGTPDTQYF
TRBV18	TRBJ1-1	.	.	17	CASSQRVREGPRTEAFF
TRBV6-5	TRBJ2-3	TRBD2	.	13	CASSWGGVDTQYF
TRBV28	TRBJ2-7	TRBD1	once	16	CAIRQVGTGGPYEQYF
TRBV5-1	TRBJ2-3	TRBD2	.	19	CASSLRPGLAGRGTDTQYF
TRBV29-1	TRBJ2-7	.	.	13	CSVIGAGSYEQYF
TRBV7-3	TRBJ2-5	TRBD2	.	16	CASSLDPGLGQETQYF
TRBV23-1	TRBJ2-1	.	.	17	CASSRSLHVRLRNEQFF
TRBV5-4	TRBJ2-7	.	.	15	CASSSRLAGEYEQYF
TRBV19	TRBJ2-7	TRBD2	.	15	CASSIGDGTSGEQYF
TRBV28	TRBJ1-5	.	.	16	CASSLSRALSNQPQHF
TRBV18	TRBJ1-5	.	.	14	CASSNSGGREPQHF
TRBV5-5	TRBJ2-3	TRBD2	.	14	CASSFPGEGDTQYF
TRBV5-1	TRBJ1-2	TRBD1	many	16	CASSRGQPGQEHGYTF
TRBV27	TRBJ2-7	TRBD2	once	13	CASSDRAGDEQYF
TRBV19	TRBJ2-1	TRBD1	.	13	CASRTGFLGEQFF
TRBV7-9	TRBJ2-1	.	.	16	CASSLARTSSYNEQFF
TRBV11-2	TRBJ2-3	.	.	16	CASSFVGGGSTDTQYF
TRBV6-6	TRBJ2-5	.	once	12	CASKEGRETQYF
TRBV10-3	TRBJ2-7	.	.	14	CAISESHRDYEQYF
TRBV5-1	TRBJ2-5	TRBD2	.	15	CASSTSGRIQETQYF
TRBV19	TRBJ2-1	TRBD2	.	16	CASSINSGGRYNEQFF
TRBV9	TRBJ1-6	TRBD1	.	14	CASSPGTANSPLHF
TRBV30	TRBJ1-2	.	.	11	CAWSLNYGYTF
TRBV7-3	TRBJ1-2	.	.	13	CASSPSGGGGYTF
TRBV4-2	TRBJ2-3	.	.	15	CASSQTPPGADTQYF
TRBV30	TRBJ1-2	.	.	15	CAWRLPLGGGNGYTF
TRBV2	TRBJ2-7	.	.	14	CASTGVARPYEQYF
TRBV7-9	TRBJ2-7	.	.	14	CASSPWDRGSEQYF
TRBV6-6	TRBJ2-1	TRBD2	.	15	CASSSTRGGNNEQFF
TRBV20-1	TRBJ1-4	.	few	11	CSAGSNEKLFF
TRBV7-6	TRBJ1-2	TRBD1	.	13	CASTPGQAYGYTF
TRBV6-5	TRBJ1-4	TRBD1	.	15	CASSSRQGANEKLFF
TRBV30	TRBJ1-6	.	.	14	CAWSVQASNSPLHF
TRBV7-9	TRBJ2-7	.	.	15	CASSRPPGSGNEQYF
TRBV11-3	TRBJ2-7	.	.	15	CASSKRPGTNYEQYF
TRBV6-6	TRBJ1-3	.	few	16	CASSYSARSSGNTIYF
TRBV6-5	TRBJ2-1	.	.	15	CASSRTGSSYNEQFF
TRBV28	TRBJ1-1	.	.	13	CASRVTGNTEAFF
TRBV18	TRBJ2-7	.	.	16	CASSPPGRGKTYEQYF
TRBV19	TRBJ2-7	TRBD2	once	15	CASSTQAGGSYEQYF